This TCR beta chain is drawn from a study of blood T cell repertoires in COVID-19. On the study more broadly: Collection of acute and convalescent COVID-19 samples took place in the United States, Italy and Spain. T cells, B-cell-depleted T cells, or PBMCs provided the cDNA or gDNA that served as material.

Data came from immunoSEQ multiplex PCR; TCRdb stores just in-frame clones and leaves some out. Here the sample spans about 220,000 clones, over 70% being singletons. CDR1 and CDR2 (germline): KGHDR, SFDVKD. With 4 bases clipped from V and 6 bases from J, the junction kept 4 bases outside the gene matches. The CDR3 consists of 14 residues. The source of this sequence is a woman between 65 and 79 years old with acute or convalescent COVID-19. Source material: peripheral blood. The chain recombines TRBV24-1 with TRBJ2-5; 10 nucleotides align to TRBD1. The CDR3 region is CATSEPGQGQTQYF. CDR3 in DNA: TGTGCCACCAGTGAACCGGGACAGGGGCAGACCCAGTACTTC.